This TCR beta chain stems from a study of T cell responses to AZD1222 COVID-19 vaccine. Profiling relied on immunoSEQ multiplex PCR, and the TCRdb table lists in-frame clones only, not all of them. Here the sample spans about 55,000 clones, approximately 80% being singletons. The TCR comes from an adult who received the AZD1222 COVID-19 vaccine. This material consisted of peripheral blood, taken 28 days after the second AZD1222 dose.

CDR3 loop: CASSVGRDTQYF. CDR3 DNA: TGTGCCAGCAGCGTAGGGAGAGATACGCAGTATTTT. The chain joins TRBV9 to TRBJ2-3; D is ambiguous. V lost 0 bases and J 5 bases, leaving 4 bases between the germline ends. The germline V gene has CDR1 SGDLS and CDR2 YYNGEE. The CDR3 runs 12 residues.